What follows is one T cell receptor (beta chain) and its context. Its target is not known. Method: immunoSEQ multiplex PCR; TCRdb's copy keeps in-frame clones and lacks some. The sample consists of 300,000 to 450,000 clones, approximately 85% of them appearing once. This sample was taken from a study of Ad26.COV2.S vaccination and SARS-CoV-2 variants. Findings and limits, study-wide: TCR breadth and depth estimates may have understated total T cell responses. The study found similar non-spike TCR breadth in vaccine and placebo recipients. Among vaccine recipients, spike-specific TCR breadth exceeded that of placebo recipients.

V trimming: 2 bases; J trimming: 6 bases; junction bases outside the gene matches: 5. The germline V gene has CDR1 SGHRS and CDR2 YFSETQ. The length of the CDR3 is 14 residues. Treatment denoted: roughly 20 received Ad26.COV2.S at low or high dose, single or two shots; roughly five received placebo; per-sample allocation not given. The samples date from day 63 after the first vaccine or placebo injection. Recruitment in Boston yielded a donor of adult age, 18-55 years. The TCR comes from a person between 18 and 60 years old who received the Ad26.COV2.S COVID-19 vaccine or a placebo. This chain links TRBV5-1 with TRBJ1-5, with TRBD1 identical over 7 bases. This material consisted of peripheral blood, taken in a trial of Ad26.COV2.S vaccine versus placebo. CDR3 DNA: TGCGCCAGCAGCTTTTGGCAGGGGGGTCAGCCCCAGCATTTT. This translates into CASSFWQGGQPQHF.